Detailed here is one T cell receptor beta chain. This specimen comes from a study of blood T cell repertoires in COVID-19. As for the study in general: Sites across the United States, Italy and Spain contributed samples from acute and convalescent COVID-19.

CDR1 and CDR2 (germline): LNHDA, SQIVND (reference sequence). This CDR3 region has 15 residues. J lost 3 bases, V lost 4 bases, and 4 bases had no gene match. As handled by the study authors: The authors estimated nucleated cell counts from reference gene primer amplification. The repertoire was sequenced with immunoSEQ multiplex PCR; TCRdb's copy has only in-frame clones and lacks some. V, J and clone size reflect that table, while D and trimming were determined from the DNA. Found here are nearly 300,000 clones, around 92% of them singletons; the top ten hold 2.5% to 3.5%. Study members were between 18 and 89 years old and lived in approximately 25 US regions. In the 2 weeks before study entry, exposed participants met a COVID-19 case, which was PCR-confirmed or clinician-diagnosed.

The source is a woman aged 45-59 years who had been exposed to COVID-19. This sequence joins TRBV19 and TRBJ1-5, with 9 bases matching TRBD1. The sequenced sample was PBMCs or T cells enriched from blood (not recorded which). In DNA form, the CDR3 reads TGTGCCAGTAGTAGAGACAGGGGGAACAATCAGCCCCAGCATTTT. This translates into CASSRDRGNNQPQHF.